The 2 T cell receptor beta chains in this list originate from one sample, sequenced in a study of T cells after yellow fever vaccination. TCRdb fed the 5' RACE reads into MiXCR, producing one record per CDR3 protein. The table lists hundreds of thousands of distinct CDR3 sequences, roughly a sixth of them singletons. The input for sequencing was PBMCs, taken 5 to 6 days after the first yellow fever vaccination. The receptors here all came from a man between 18 and 35 years old who received the YFV17D yellow fever vaccine.

The chain uses TRBV4-1 and TRBJ2-5; D tentatively reads TRBD1 or TRBD2 (5 bases each). V lost 0 bases and J 7 bases, leaving 12 bases between the germline ends. Germline-derived CDR1 and CDR2 are MGHRA and YSYEKL. The CDR3 has 14 residues. The CDR3 region is CASSQESGRWTQYF. The CDR3 bases are TGCGCCAGCAGCCAAGAGTCGGGGCGTTGGACCCAGTACTTC.

The rearrangement uses TRBV4-1 and TRBJ2-5, with D perhaps matching TRBD2 (5 bases). The germline V gene encodes CDR1 MGHRA and CDR2 YSYEKL. The CDR3 contains 15 residues. Trimming left V 0 bases short and J 1 base short, with 9 bases between. The CDR3 DNA sequence: TGCGCCAGCAGCCAAGAAGGAGCGGTCCAAGAGACCCAGTACTTC. It codes for CASSQEGAVQETQYF.